One sample yielded the 27 T cell receptor beta chains listed below, sequenced in a study of shared clonotypes between healthy human individuals. CD8 cells classed as naive were CD45RO-negative and positively selected for CCR7, excluding terminally differentiated effector memory CD45RA+ cells. Data came from immunoSEQ multiplex PCR; TCRdb stores just in-frame clones and leaves some out. This sample has approximately 840,000 clones, with about 96% found just once. Sequences were obtained from naive CD8+ T cells sorted from blood. Receptors originate from a young man in good health.

The gene calls are TRBV7-6 and TRBJ2-7; D uncertain. V was trimmed by 1 base and J by 6 bases, leaving 4 bases between them. Germline lookup yields CDR1 SGHVS and CDR2 FNYEAQ. CDR3 length equals 11 residues. CDR3 DNA: TGTGCCAGCAGCTTAGGCATCGAGCAGTACTTC. Translation: CASSLGIEQYF.

The chain recombines TRBV28 with TRBJ2-7; D is unclear. Germline CDR1 is MDHEN and CDR2 is SYDVKM. The CDR3 length is 14 residues. Trimming stripped 3 bases from V and 2 bases from J, with 11 bases between. For the CDR3, the DNA is TGTGCCAGCAGTTTGCTCTCCGGACCCTACGAGCAGTACTTC. It encodes CASSLLSGPYEQYF.

The CDR3 coding sequence is TGTGCCAGCAGCGCCGAGGACACCCCTAATCAGCCCCAGCATTTT. This gives the protein CASSAEDTPNQPQHF. The rearrangement links TRBV9 to TRBJ1-5; possibly TRBD1 for D (5 bases). This CDR3 has 15 residues. V gave up 3 bases and J gave up 4 bases, with 14 bases separating them. Germline CDR1 SGDLS, CDR2 YYNGEE.

The chain links TRBV5-5 to TRBJ2-7, with TRBD1 identical over 8 bases. J lost 6 bases, V lost 1 base, and 9 bases had no gene match. Germline V CDR1 and CDR2: SGHKS, YYEKEE (reference sequence). There are 15 residues in the CDR3. CDR3 in DNA: TGTGCCAGCAGCTTGTTTGGACAGGGCCCCCCCGAGCAGTACTTC. Translation gives CASSLFGQGPPEQYF.

The chain recombines TRBV29-1 with TRBJ2-7, with D perhaps TRBD1 (6 bases). The length of the CDR3 is 13 residues. V was shortened by 6 bases and J by 6 bases, with 18 bases between the two germline ends. Looked up from germline, CDR1 is SQVTM and CDR2 is ANQGSEA. CDR3 region: CSVDILGGGEQYF. The CDR3 DNA follows: TGCAGCGTCGACATCCTTGGGGGCGGCGAGCAGTACTTC.

The chain employs TRBV28 and TRBJ1-5; D is uncertain. Trimming cost V 6 bases and J 4 bases, with 19 bases left between them. The CDR3 is made up of 16 amino acids. CDR1 MDHEN and CDR2 SYDVKM come from the germline V gene. For the CDR3, the DNA is TGTGCCAGCAGCCGTCGGGGTGCGGGTGAGAATCAGCCCCAGCATTTT. Its protein product is CASSRRGAGENQPQHF.

The J gene is TRBJ2-6, the V gene TRBV7-6, with TRBD2 as a possible D gene (5 bases). CDR3 size: 19 residues. Trimming stripped 5 bases from V and 4 bases from J, with 24 bases between. The germline gives CDR1 SGHVS, CDR2 FNYEAQ. CDR3 bases: TGTGCCAGCAGCCCCGGTTCGAACCCCGCAGCGGACGGGGCCAACGTCCTGACTTTC. Protein sequence: CASSPGSNPAADGANVLTF.

In its sample, this clone was seen once. The chain uses TRBV7-2 and TRBJ1-3; D is uncertain. The V gene lost 5 bases and the J gene lost 8 bases, with 13 bases spanning the gap. Germline CDR1 SGHTA, CDR2 FQGNSA. The CDR3 contains 13 residues. The CDR3 DNA reads TGTGCCAGCAGCGCCGGGGTTTTGGACACCATATATTTT. Its translation: CASSAGVLDTIYF.

The chain employs TRBV7-9 and TRBJ2-7; tentative D call: TRBD2 (6 bases). The CDR3 runs to 16 residues. V dropped 0 bases and J dropped 1 base, with 13 bases sitting between them. From germline, CDR1 is SEHNR and CDR2 FQNEAQ (reference sequence). In DNA, the CDR3 is TGTGCCAGCAGCTTAGCGGAGGGACCTTCGTCCTACGAGCAGTACTTC. Translated, it gives CASSLAEGPSSYEQYF.

V and J are TRBV12-1 and TRBJ2-5; the table's TRBD1 call for D was not verified on the DNA. TRBV12-1 is a pseudogene. This CDR3 comprises 16 residues. The CDR3 bases are TGTGCCAGCAGCTCACCTGGGACGGGACACGAAGAGACCCAGTACTTC. Encoded protein: CASSSPGTGHEETQYF.

The V and J genes are TRBV7-9 and TRBJ1-2; 7 bases match TRBD1. This CDR3 comprises 15 residues. The junction had 5 bases not matched to a gene; V was cut back by 1 base and J by 3 bases. CDR1 and CDR2 from the germline V gene are SEHNR and FQNEAQ (reference sequence). The chain's CDR3 is CASSLEARGYYGYTF. Here the CDR3 DNA reads TGTGCCAGCAGCTTAGAGGCCAGGGGGTACTATGGCTACACCTTC. Looking up the rest from reference TRBV7-9 and TRBJ1-2 gives the full variable domain: DTGVSQNPRHKITKRGQNVTFRCDPISEHNRLYWYRQTLGQGPEFLTYFQNEAQLEKSRLLSDRFSAERPKGSFSTLEIQRTEQGDSAMYLCASSLEARGYYGYTFGSGTRLTVV.

The table lists this clone with a count of one. This chain joins TRBV9 and TRBJ2-6; 7 positions match TRBD1. Unmatched junction bases numbered 11, after V lost 5 bases and J lost 3 bases. Germline assignment: CDR1 SGDLS and CDR2 YYNGEE. The CDR3 covers 17 residues. CDR3 nucleotides: TGTGCCAGCAGGCCCGGGTACAGGGGAGATGGGGCCAACGTCCTGACTTTC. Translation: CASRPGYRGDGANVLTF.

The chain links TRBV7-9 to TRBJ1-5; D is perhaps TRBD1 (6 bases). Trimming shortened V by 11 bases and J by 7 bases, and 12 bases separated the two germline ends. CDR1 SEHNR and CDR2 FQNEAQ come from the germline V gene (reference sequence). The CDR3 runs 11 residues. CDR3 amino acids: CAAGRGQPQHF. In DNA, the CDR3 is TGTGCCGCAGGGAGGGGGCAGCCCCAGCATTTT.

This chain joins TRBV7-9 and TRBJ2-7; 8 positions match TRBD1. Per the germline V gene, CDR1 is SEHNR and CDR2 is FQNEAQ (reference sequence). This CDR3 is built from 14 residues. After removal of 5 bases from V and 2 bases from J, the junction contained 5 bases not matched to a gene. The CDR3 sequence: CASSPPTGAYEQYF. In DNA, the CDR3 is TGTGCCAGCAGCCCTCCGACAGGGGCCTACGAGCAGTACTTC.

The chain joins TRBV18 to TRBJ2-7; D is undetermined. The CDR3 length is 13 residues. The germline V gene has CDR1 KGHSH and CDR2 LQKENI. V was trimmed by 4 bases and J by 6 bases, leaving 13 bases between them. CDR3 nucleotide sequence: TGTGCCAGCTCACTTCCGGGCGCCGCCGAGCAGTACTTC. Protein product: CASSLPGAAEQYF. Looking up the rest from reference TRBV18 and TRBJ2-7 gives the full variable domain: NAGVMQNPRHLVRRRGQEARLRCSPMKGHSHVYWYRQLPEEGLKFMVYLQKENIIDESGMPKERFSAEFPKEGPSILRIQQVVRGDSAAYFCASSLPGAAEQYFGPGTRLTVT.

The V and J genes are TRBV7-8 and TRBJ2-7; D is uncertain. The CDR3 spans 14 residues. Per the germline V gene, CDR1 is SGHVS and CDR2 is FQNEAQ. The V end lost 5 bases, the J end lost 4 bases, and 15 bases lay between the germline ends. Written as DNA, the CDR3 is TGTGCCAGCAGCCCCGGTCTTGCCCGGTACGAGCAGTACTTC. Its protein is CASSPGLARYEQYF.

This clone was picked up one time. The chain combines TRBV11-2 with TRBJ2-5, with D perhaps matching TRBD2 (6 bases). This CDR3 has 18 amino acids. CDR1 is SGHAT and CDR2 is FQNNGV in the germline V gene. Deletions cut 6 bases from V and 4 bases from J, with 27 bases between. This CDR3 reads CASSLVPRLGGTRETQYF. DNA of the CDR3: TGTGCCAGCAGTCTAGTGCCGCGACTAGGTGGGACGAGAGAGACCCAGTACTTC.

The rearrangement uses TRBV7-2 and TRBJ2-7; D unresolved. CDR1 is SGHTA, CDR2 FQGNSA, per germline. The CDR3 runs to 15 residues. V was shortened by 4 bases and J by 6 bases, with 19 bases between the two germline ends. CDR3 DNA: TGTGCCAGCAGCTCCTACCCCCCAGGTACGGGCGAGCAGTACTTC. Translation: CASSSYPPGTGEQYF.

This clone was seen only once. The gene calls are TRBV11-2 and TRBJ2-7; 9 nucleotides agree with TRBD2. Germline V CDR1 and CDR2: SGHAT, FQNNGV. The CDR3 runs to 17 residues. Trimming took 7 bases from V and 6 from J; bases not matched to a gene: 19. The DNA of the CDR3 is TGTGCCAGCACCTATATAGGGCGGGAGGGCCCCTCGGGCGAGCAGTACTTC. Translation: CASTYIGREGPSGEQYF.

The chain combines TRBV25-1 with TRBJ2-3; the D gene could be TRBD1 or TRBD2 (6 bases each). Trimming stripped 9 bases from V and 3 bases from J, with 13 bases between. The CDR3 length is 13 residues. From germline, CDR1 is MGHDK and CDR2 SYGVNS. CDR3 sequence reads: CASSQGGTDTQYF. For the CDR3, the DNA is TGTGCCAGTTCCCAAGGGGGGACAGATACGCAGTATTTT.

The chain recombines TRBV30 with TRBJ2-7, with unresolved D. V gave up 0 bases and J gave up 5 bases, with 11 bases separating them. Per the germline V gene, CDR1 is GTSNPN and CDR2 is SVGIG (reference sequence). The CDR3 spans 13 residues. The CDR3 coding sequence is TGTGCCTGGAGTGTACTTACCTGGGACGAGCAGTACTTC. Amino acids: CAWSVLTWDEQYF.

This clone has only one observation. The rearrangement links TRBV5-1 to TRBJ2-5; 12 bases align to TRBD2. The V segment lost 4 bases and the J segment 1 base; nucleotides outside the gene matches: 11. The CDR3 consists of 18 residues. CDR1 and CDR2 from the germline V gene are SGHRS and YFSETQ. DNA of the CDR3: TGCGCCAGCAGCCCAAGGTTATCTAGCGGGAGGGTCCAAGAGACCCAGTACTTC. Amino acid sequence: CASSPRLSSGRVQETQYF.

The CDR3: CASSWRGSGANVLTF. The CDR3 bases are TGTGCCAGCAGCTGGCGGGGCTCTGGGGCCAACGTCCTGACTTTC. J is TRBJ2-6 and V is TRBV28, with TRBD2 as a possible D gene (6 bases). There are 15 residues in the CDR3. Trimming stripped 6 bases from V and 0 bases from J, with 9 bases between. Germline values: CDR1 MDHEN, CDR2 SYDVKM.

Note on this clone: A read error may account for a junction end that differs from germline. The V call is TRBV4-3, the J call TRBJ2-1; 13 nucleotides align to TRBD2. The germline V gene encodes CDR1 LGHNA and CDR2 YSLEER. This CDR3 is built from 15 residues. This chain's CDR3 is CASSQDWGTSGTWVF. CDR3 DNA sequence: TGCGCCAGCAGCCAAGACTGGGGGACTAGCGGGACATGGGTCTTC.

V gene TRBV12-1 combines with J gene TRBJ1-4; the table's D gene call, TRBD1, was not cross checked with the DNA. TRBV12-1 is a pseudogene. The CDR3 consists of 14 residues. CDR3 residues: CASSPGTGEEKLFF. Written as DNA, the CDR3 is TGTGCCAGCAGCCCAGGGACAGGGGAAGAAAAACTGTTTTTT.

V and J are TRBV5-6 and TRBJ2-2; 8 bases align to TRBD1. Germline V CDR1 and CDR2: SGHDT, YYEEEE. The V gene end was trimmed by 4 bases and the J gene end by 1 base; junction bases not matched to a gene: 3. This CDR3 is 15 amino acids long. CDR3 nucleotide sequence: TGTGCCAGCAGCCCGACAGGGGTGAACACCGGGGAGCTGTTTTTT. This translates into CASSPTGVNTGELFF.

This clone was picked up one time. The gene calls are TRBV7-9 and TRBJ2-1; TRBD1 is a possible D gene (5 bases). The CDR3 extends over 15 amino acids. In germline, CDR1 is SEHNR, CDR2 FQNEAQ (reference sequence). Trimming removed 5 bases from V and 2 bases from J, with 13 bases in between. The CDR3 DNA is TGTGCCAGCAGCAACACAGGTTGGGCCTACAATGAGCAGTTCTTC. Its protein product is CASSNTGWAYNEQFF. The whole variable domain, filled in from reference TRBV7-9 and TRBJ2-1, reads DTGVSQNPRHKITKRGQNVTFRCDPISEHNRLYWYRQTLGQGPEFLTYFQNEAQLEKSRLLSDRFSAERPKGSFSTLEIQRTEQGDSAMYLCASSNTGWAYNEQFFGPGTRLTVL.